The sequence of this T cell receptor beta chain was determined in a study of blood T cell repertoires in COVID-19. Study background: In each case, the material was cDNA or gDNA derived from T cells, B-cell-depleted T cells, or PBMCs.

This CDR3 has 16 residues. V lost 1 base and J lost 6; bases outside the gene matches: 8. In germline, CDR1 is LNHDA, CDR2 SQIVND (reference sequence). In the original analysis: Counts of nucleated cells, estimated from reference gene primer amplification, were obtained. This table comes from immunoSEQ multiplex PCR, and its TCRdb copy is limited to in-frame clones, with some not included. From that table come the V and J calls and clone size; the DNA was used to work out D and trimming. The sample holds about 300,000 clones, just under 90% seen once. Sequencing input: PBMCs or T cells enriched from blood (not recorded which). This rearrangement joins TRBV19 to TRBJ1-5; 8 positions match TRBD1. The TCR comes from a woman between 45 and 60 years old who had been exposed to COVID-19. The CDR3 reads CASSIVGTGGSQPQHF. As DNA, the CDR3 is TGTGCCAGTAGTATAGTTGGGACAGGTGGGTCTCAGCCCCAGCATTTT.